The source of this TCR beta chain is a study of immune evolution from preneoplasia to lung adenocarcinoma. Overall study findings and caveats: Top clone share appeared to fall from AAH through AIS, MIA, adenocarcinoma. Highest clonality occurred in KRAS-mutant, not EGFR-mutant or double wild-type, nodules.

Repertoires were generated with immunoSEQ multiplex PCR, while TCRdb's copy carries only in-frame clones and drops some. The repertoire has 39,000 or so clones, 65% to 80% of them found once; the top ten carry around 4.7%. CDR1 is SNHLY, CDR2 FYNNEI, per germline. The CDR3 has 13 residues. The V end lost 6 bases, the J end lost 2 bases, and 10 bases lay between the germline ends. Concerning this clone itself: Its matching antigen is unknown. Other DNA sequences within the sample encode an identical CDR3.

The sequence was collected from a person in their sixties or seventies with lung adenocarcinoma. Sequences were obtained from FFPE invasive lung adenocarcinoma tissue. The chain is built from TRBV2 and TRBJ1-1; D perhaps matches TRBD1 (5 bases). The CDR3: CASSQDSNTEAFF. The CDR3 DNA is TGTGCCAGCAGCCAAGACAGCAACACTGAAGCTTTCTTT.